These 14 T cell receptor beta chains were sequenced from one sample in a study of cytomegalovirus exposure and HLA in healthy donors. Vbeta (60) and Jbeta (13) primers were used in the PCR. Assay used: immunoSEQ multiplex PCR; TCRdb lists only in-frame clones, some missing. This table has 130,000 or so clones, more than 60% appearing once. Source material: PBMCs. The receptor source for this set is a woman under 30 in good health and CMV-seronegative.

As regards this clone: This clone may be a read error of a much larger clone one base away. The same CDR3 can be traced to other DNA sequences in this sample. The V call is TRBV6-1, the J call TRBJ2-3, with D perhaps matching TRBD1 (6 bases). The V and J ends lost 2 bases and 4 bases respectively, with 7 bases between them. The CDR3 has 13 amino acids. The germline V gene encodes CDR1 MNHNS and CDR2 SASEGT. CDR3 DNA: TGTGCCAGCAGTGAACAGGGGTCAGATACGCAGTATTTT. This gives the protein CASSEQGSDTQYF.

The chain combines TRBV19 with TRBJ2-2; maybe TRBD2 (5 bases). The CDR3 sequence is 15 residues long. Trimming took 3 bases from V and 2 from J, leaving 10 bases between them. The V gene's germline CDR1 is LNHDA and CDR2 SQIVND (reference sequence). For the CDR3, the DNA is TGTGCCAGTAGTATTATAGGAGGTAACACCGGGGAGCTGTTTTTT. Amino acids: CASSIIGGNTGELFF.

This chain links TRBV7-2 with TRBJ2-7; D gene ambiguous. CDR1 SGHTA and CDR2 FQGNSA come from the germline V gene. V was clipped by 7 bases and J by 5 bases, with 15 bases between them. The CDR3 length is 13 residues. CDR3 sequence: CASTAEREDEQYF. For the CDR3, the DNA is TGTGCCAGCACTGCGGAGAGAGAAGACGAGCAGTACTTC.

The chain employs TRBV11-2 and TRBJ2-7, with 10 positions matching TRBD2. In germline, CDR1 is SGHAT, CDR2 FQNNGV. V was pared by 4 bases and J by 7 bases, with 10 bases of the junction left unmatched. The CDR3 loop spans 15 amino acids. CDR3 amino acids: CASSSPGLATEEQYF. In nucleotides, the CDR3 is TGTGCCAGCAGCTCACCGGGACTAGCGACGGAGGAGCAGTACTTC. The full variable domain, with the rest looked up from reference TRBV11-2 and TRBJ2-7, is EAGVAQSPRYKIIEKRQSVAFWCNPISGHATLYWYQQILGQGPKLLIQFQNNGVVDDSQLPKDRFSAERLKGVDSTLKIQPAKLEDSAVYLCASSSPGLATEEQYFGPGTRLTVT.

The chain employs TRBV30 and TRBJ2-4, with D maybe TRBD1 (6 bases). This CDR3 contains 16 residues. Germline-derived CDR1 and CDR2 are GTSNPN and SVGIG (reference sequence). Trimming removed 2 bases from V and 2 bases from J, with 16 bases in between. This CDR3 is CAWSIKGDETKNIQYF. The CDR3, as DNA: TGTGCCTGGAGTATAAAGGGGGACGAAACCAAAAACATTCAGTACTTC. Variable domain in full (rest from reference TRBV30 and TRBJ2-4): SQTIHQWPATLVQPVGSPLSLECTVEGTSNPNLYWYRQAAGRGLQLLFYSVGIGQISSEVPQNLSASRPQDRQFILSSKKLLLSDSGFYLCAWSIKGDETKNIQYFGAGTRLSVL.

This clone appeared once. The J gene is TRBJ2-6, the V gene TRBV30, with 7 bases lining up with TRBD2. CDR1 is GTSNPN and CDR2 is SVGIG in the germline V gene (reference sequence). With 2 bases clipped from V and 0 bases from J, the junction kept 7 bases outside the gene matches. The CDR3 is made up of 17 amino acids. CDR3 in DNA: TGTGCCTGGAGTTCCGGAGCGGGACTCTCTGGGGCCAACGTCCTGACTTTC. Translated, it gives CAWSSGAGLSGANVLTF. The whole variable domain, filled in from reference TRBV30 and TRBJ2-6, reads SQTIHQWPATLVQPVGSPLSLECTVEGTSNPNLYWYRQAAGRGLQLLFYSVGIGQISSEVPQNLSASRPQDRQFILSSKKLLLSDSGFYLCAWSSGAGLSGANVLTFGAGSRLTVL.

The V call is TRBV10-3, the J call TRBJ2-7; 10 nucleotides match TRBD2. V was clipped by 3 bases and J by 2 bases; unmatched bases: 10. Looked up from germline, CDR1 is ENHRY and CDR2 is SYGVKD. This CDR3 has 17 amino acids. The CDR3 sequence: CAISDPLRAGGTYEQYF. The CDR3 DNA sequence: TGTGCCATCAGTGATCCTCTTAGAGCGGGAGGGACCTACGAGCAGTACTTC.

The rearrangement links TRBV5-4 to TRBJ2-6; D is unclear. Between the trimmed V and J ends, which lost 0 bases and 12 bases, there was a span of 10 bases. Looked up from germline, CDR1 is SGHNT and CDR2 is YYREEE (reference sequence). The CDR3 has 13 residues. The CDR3 is CASSLDPSSVLTF. The CDR3 bases are TGTGCCAGCAGCTTGGACCCCTCGAGCGTCCTGACTTTC. The full variable domain, with the rest looked up from reference TRBV5-4 and TRBJ2-6, is ETGVTQSPTHLIKTRGQQVTLRCSSQSGHNTVSWYQQALGQGPQFIFQYYREEENGRGNFPPRFSGLQFPNYSSELNVNALELDDSALYLCASSLDPSSVLTFGAGSRLTVL.

The V gene is TRBV11-2, the J gene TRBJ1-2, with D unclear. Trimming left V 5 bases short and J 2 bases short, with 18 bases between. The CDR3 sequence is 16 residues long. Germline CDR1 reads SGHAT; CDR2 reads FQNNGV. The CDR3 here is CASSHPRDVINYGYTF. The CDR3, as DNA: TGTGCCAGCAGCCACCCACGGGATGTGATCAACTATGGCTACACCTTC.

The sample holds a few counts of this clone. The V and J genes are TRBV5-1 and TRBJ2-1; 8 bases align to TRBD2. Germline V CDR1 and CDR2: SGHRS, YFSETQ. V gave up 0 bases and J gave up 8 bases; unmatched junction bases: 13. This CDR3 has 17 residues. This CDR3 reads CASSLAAGALGLHEQFF. The CDR3, as DNA: TGCGCCAGCAGCTTGGCAGCGGGAGCGTTGGGACTGCATGAGCAGTTCTTC.

V is TRBV5-6 and J is TRBJ1-4; 9 bases align to TRBD1. The CDR3 has 13 amino acids. Looked up from germline, CDR1 is SGHDT and CDR2 is YYEEEE. Trimming removed 4 bases from V and 7 bases from J; junction bases left unmatched: 2. CDR3 protein: CASSRDRAEKLFF. CDR3 DNA sequence: TGTGCCAGCAGCCGGGACAGGGCTGAAAAACTGTTTTTT.

The V call is TRBV30, the J call TRBJ2-7, with 8 bases identical to TRBD1. In germline, CDR1 is GTSNPN, CDR2 SVGIG (reference sequence). V shed 0 bases, J shed 2 bases, and the junction held 6 bases outside the gene matches. The CDR3 contains 15 residues. CDR3 region: CAWSVHGTGAYEQYF. As DNA, the CDR3 is TGTGCCTGGAGTGTACATGGGACAGGAGCCTACGAGCAGTACTTC.

The rearrangement uses TRBV7-9 and TRBJ2-5; possibly TRBD1 for D (6 bases). CDR3 length: 14 amino acids. Germline V gene sequence: CDR1 SEHNR, CDR2 FQNEAQ (reference sequence). V was cut by 0 bases and J by 5 bases, with 10 bases left in between. In DNA form, the CDR3 reads TGTGCCAGCAGCTTAGCCAGGGGTAGGGAGACCCAGTACTTC. This encodes CASSLARGRETQYF. Full variable domain (rest looked up from reference TRBV7-9 and TRBJ2-5): DTGVSQNPRHKITKRGQNVTFRCDPISEHNRLYWYRQTLGQGPEFLTYFQNEAQLEKSRLLSDRFSAERPKGSFSTLEIQRTEQGDSAMYLCASSLARGRETQYFGPGTRLLVL.

V gene TRBV5-1 combines with J gene TRBJ2-1; 12 bases align to TRBD2. The CDR3 is 17 residues long. CDR1 and CDR2 (germline): SGHRS, YFSETQ. J gave up 8 bases and V 0 bases, and 9 bases lay outside the gene matches. Written as DNA, the CDR3 is TGCGCCAGCAGCTTGGCCCCTCTAGCGGGAGGGCCGGATGAGCAGTTCTTC. This gives the protein CASSLAPLAGGPDEQFF.